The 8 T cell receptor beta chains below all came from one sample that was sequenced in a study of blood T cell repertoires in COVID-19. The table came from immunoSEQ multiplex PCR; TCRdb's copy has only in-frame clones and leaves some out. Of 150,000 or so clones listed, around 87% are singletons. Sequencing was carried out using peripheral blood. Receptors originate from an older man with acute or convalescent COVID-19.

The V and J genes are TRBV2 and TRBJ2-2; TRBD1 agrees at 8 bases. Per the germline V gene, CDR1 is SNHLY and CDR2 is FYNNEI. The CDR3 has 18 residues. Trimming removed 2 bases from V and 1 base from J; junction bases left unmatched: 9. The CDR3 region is CASSESPPGTGNTGELFF. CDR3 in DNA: TGTGCCAGCAGTGAATCCCCCCCCGGGACAGGGAACACCGGGGAGCTGTTTTTT.

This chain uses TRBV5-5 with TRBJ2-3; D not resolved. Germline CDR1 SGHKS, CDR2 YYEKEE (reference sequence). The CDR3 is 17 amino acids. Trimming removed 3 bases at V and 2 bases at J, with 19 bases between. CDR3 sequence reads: CASSSPRLQAITDTQYF. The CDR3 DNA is TGTGCCAGCAGCTCCCCTCGCCTCCAGGCTATCACAGATACGCAGTATTTT.

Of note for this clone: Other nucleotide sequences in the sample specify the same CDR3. The CDR3 nucleotides read TGTGCCAGCAGCGTAGCGCCTAGCGGGGGCACAGATACGCAGTATTTT. Residues: CASSVAPSGGTDTQYF. The chain is built from TRBV9 and TRBJ2-3, with 9 bases aligning to TRBD2. Germline assignment: CDR1 SGDLS and CDR2 YYNGEE. Unmatched junction bases numbered 3, after V lost 0 bases and J lost 1 base. This CDR3 is built from 16 residues.

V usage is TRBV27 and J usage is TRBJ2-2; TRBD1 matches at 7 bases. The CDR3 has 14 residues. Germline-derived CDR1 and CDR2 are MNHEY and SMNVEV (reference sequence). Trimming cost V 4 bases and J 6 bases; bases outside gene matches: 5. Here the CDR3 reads CASSSDQGAGELFF. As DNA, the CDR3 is TGTGCCAGCAGTTCGGACCAGGGGGCCGGGGAGCTGTTTTTT.

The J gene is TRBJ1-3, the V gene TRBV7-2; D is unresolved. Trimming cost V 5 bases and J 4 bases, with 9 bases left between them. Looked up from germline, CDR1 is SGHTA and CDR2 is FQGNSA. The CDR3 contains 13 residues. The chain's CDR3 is CASSRGGGNTIYF. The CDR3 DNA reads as TGTGCCAGCAGCCGAGGAGGGGGAAACACCATATATTTT.

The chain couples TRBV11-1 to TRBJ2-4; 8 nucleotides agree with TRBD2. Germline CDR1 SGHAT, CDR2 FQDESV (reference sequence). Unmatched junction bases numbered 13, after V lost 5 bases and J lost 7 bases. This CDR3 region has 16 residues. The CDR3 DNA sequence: TGTGCCAGCAGCCCGAGCGGAATTCAGCGGGGGAACATTCAGTACTTC. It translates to CASSPSGIQRGNIQYF.

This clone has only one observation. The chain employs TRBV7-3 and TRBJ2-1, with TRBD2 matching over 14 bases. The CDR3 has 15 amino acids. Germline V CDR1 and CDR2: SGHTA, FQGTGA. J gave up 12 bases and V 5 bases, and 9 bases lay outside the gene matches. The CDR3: CASSPTGTSGSGQFF. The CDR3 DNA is TGTGCCAGCAGCCCCACCGGGACTAGCGGGAGTGGGCAGTTCTTC.

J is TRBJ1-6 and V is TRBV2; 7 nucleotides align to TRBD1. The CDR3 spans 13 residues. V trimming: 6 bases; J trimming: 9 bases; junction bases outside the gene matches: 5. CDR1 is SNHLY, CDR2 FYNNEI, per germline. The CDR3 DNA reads TGTGCCAGCAGGGGGACAGCCAGTTCACCCCTCCACTTT. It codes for CASRGTASSPLHF.